The source of this TCR beta chain is a study of Graves' ophthalmopathy and Graves' hyperthyroidism. The study amplified TCR beta CDR3 regions using RNA transcripts. The library came from an HTBI-primed first-round RT-PCR and a second-round multiplex PCR. TCRdb reprocessed the multiplex PCR reads with MiXCR, giving one entry per CDR3 protein. Here the sample spans 740,000 or so distinct CDR3 sequences, about 44% being singletons. CDR1 and CDR2 from the germline V gene are SGHTA and FQGNSA. This CDR3 is 16 amino acids long. The V and J ends lost 5 bases and 4 bases, in that order; junction bases with no gene match: 12. The authors diagnosed from clinical symptoms, serum thyroxine, TRAb, thyroid ultrasound and orbital computed tomography. This clonotype was detected ten times or more.

V is TRBV7-2 and J is TRBJ1-2; the match to TRBD1 covers 8 bases. The receptor's source is an adult man with Graves' ophthalmopathy. Specimen: peripheral blood. CDR3 bases: TGTGCCAGCAGCGAGCGGACAGGGCTCCGCGTCTATGGCTACACCTTC. Protein product: CASSERTGLRVYGYTF.